Below are 19 T cell receptor beta chains sequenced from a single sample in a study of cytomegalovirus exposure and HLA in healthy donors. Primers: 60 Vbeta forward and 13 Jbeta reverse. TCRdb keeps only in-frame clones here, not all; method: immunoSEQ multiplex PCR. Recorded for this sample: about 200,000 clones. Sequencing was done on a sample of PBMCs. The receptors here all came from a girl aged 2-10 years in good health and CMV-seropositive.

V and J are TRBV28 and TRBJ2-3; 8 nucleotides agree with TRBD2. The CDR3 sequence is 15 residues long. Germline V lookup: CDR1 MDHEN, CDR2 SYDVKM. J was trimmed by 2 bases and V by 6 bases; bases with no gene match: 7. The CDR3 spells CASRASGGNTDTQYF. DNA of the CDR3: TGTGCCAGCAGGGCAAGCGGGGGTAACACAGATACGCAGTATTTT.

The CDR3: CASSSTGAKNTGELFF. Here the CDR3 DNA reads TGTGCCAGCAGCTCGACAGGGGCCAAGAACACCGGGGAGCTGTTTTTT. This chain links TRBV11-3 with TRBJ2-2; 8 bases agree with TRBD1. The CDR3 extends over 16 amino acids. The V gene end was trimmed by 4 bases and the J gene end by 1 base; junction bases not matched to a gene: 5. Germline V CDR1 and CDR2: SGHNT, YENEEA.

The chain joins TRBV15 to TRBJ2-7, with 8 bases fitting TRBD1. Losses at the gene ends were 0 bases for V and 5 bases for J; bases not matched to a gene: 6. This CDR3 contains 15 residues. The germline V gene has CDR1 LNHNV and CDR2 YYDKDF (reference sequence). This CDR3 is CATSRETGALDEQYF. In DNA, the CDR3 is TGTGCCACCAGCAGAGAGACAGGGGCCCTCGACGAGCAGTACTTC.

The chain employs TRBV5-1 and TRBJ1-2; D uncertain. V shed 5 bases and J shed 2 bases, with 10 bases lying between them. CDR3 length equals 13 residues. CDR1 is SGHRS, CDR2 YFSETQ, per germline. The CDR3 DNA reads as TGCGCCAGCAGGGGCCAGCTCAACTATGGCTACACCTTC. Residues: CASRGQLNYGYTF.

The chain is built from TRBV10-1 and TRBJ2-7; the D gene is possibly TRBD1 (6 bases). Germline CDR1 reads WNHNN; CDR2 reads SYGVQD (reference sequence). The CDR3 consists of 13 residues. V lost 4 bases, J lost 4 bases, and 11 bases lay in between. This CDR3 reads CASSGTDRYEQYF. CDR3 sequence (DNA): TGCGCCAGCAGTGGGACAGATCGGTACGAGCAGTACTTC.

The rearrangement joins TRBV5-6 to TRBJ2-6; no reliable D call. Germline assignment: CDR1 SGHDT and CDR2 YYEEEE. The CDR3 consists of 15 residues. V lost 0 bases and J lost 0, with 4 bases in between. CDR3 loop: CASSLGGSGANVLTF. The CDR3 DNA reads TGTGCCAGCAGCTTGGGAGGCTCTGGGGCCAACGTCCTGACTTTC.

The genes are TRBV5-1 and TRBJ2-7; possible D gene TRBD1, 5 bases. V lost 4 bases and J lost 4, with 12 bases in between. The CDR3 sequence is 13 residues long. Germline V gene sequence: CDR1 SGHRS, CDR2 YFSETQ. Written as DNA, the CDR3 is TGCGCCAGCAGCCCAGGGCCCCCGTACGAGCAGTACTTC. Translation gives CASSPGPPYEQYF.

J is TRBJ2-5 and V is TRBV28; D is undetermined. Trimming removed 3 bases at V and 14 bases at J, with 22 bases between. The CDR3 length is 14 residues. Germline V gene sequence: CDR1 MDHEN, CDR2 SYDVKM. The CDR3 loop reads CASSLRRLPTAFYF. DNA for the CDR3: TGTGCCAGCAGTTTGCGCAGGCTACCGACGGCATTCTACTTC.

This rearrangement joins TRBV10-1 to TRBJ2-2; D ambiguous. This CDR3 contains 14 residues. Trimming pared 4 bases from V and 7 bases from J, leaving 13 bases between. Germline CDR1 and CDR2: WNHNN and SYGVQD (reference sequence). The CDR3 DNA sequence: TGCGCCAGCAGTGTTTCAAGTATCGGCGGGGAGCTGTTTTTT. This translates into CASSVSSIGGELFF.

The gene calls are TRBV5-1 and TRBJ1-1, with TRBD1 matching over 8 bases. Germline-derived CDR1 and CDR2 are SGHRS and YFSETQ. The CDR3 covers 13 residues. Unmatched junction bases numbered 6, after V lost 5 bases and J lost 6 bases. CDR3 sequence: CASRSQGASEAFF. In DNA form, the CDR3 reads TGCGCCAGCAGGTCCCAGGGGGCTTCTGAAGCTTTCTTT. The full variable domain, rest sourced from reference TRBV5-1 and TRBJ1-1, is KAGVTQTPRYLIKTRGQQVTLSCSPISGHRSVSWYQQTPGQGLQFLFEYFSETQRNKGNFPGRFSGRQFSNSRSEMNVSTLELGDSALYLCASRSQGASEAFFGQGTRLTVV.

J is TRBJ2-7 and V is TRBV30; 7 bases agree with TRBD2. The CDR3 covers 14 residues. V dropped 5 bases and J dropped 2; count of bases not matched to a gene: 9. The germline CDR1 and CDR2 sequences are GTSNPN and SVGIG (reference sequence). CDR3 protein: CAWGPGRETYEQYF. The CDR3 nucleotides are TGTGCCTGGGGTCCCGGGCGGGAGACCTACGAGCAGTACTTC. Full variable domain (remainder filled in from reference TRBV30 and TRBJ2-7): SQTIHQWPATLVQPVGSPLSLECTVEGTSNPNLYWYRQAAGRGLQLLFYSVGIGQISSEVPQNLSASRPQDRQFILSSKKLLLSDSGFYLCAWGPGRETYEQYFGPGTRLTVT.

V is TRBV7-8 and J is TRBJ1-2; 7 nucleotides agree with TRBD1. CDR1 SGHVS and CDR2 FQNEAQ come from the germline V gene. The CDR3 is made up of 13 amino acids. J lost 2 bases, V lost 5 bases, and 2 bases had no gene match. The CDR3 bases are TGTGCCAGCAGCAGACAGGGCAACTATGGCTACACCTTC. Protein sequence: CASSRQGNYGYTF.

The rearrangement joins TRBV28 to TRBJ1-5, with D uncertain. Germline-derived CDR1 and CDR2 are MDHEN and SYDVKM. V was shortened by 1 base and J by 5 bases, with 9 bases between the two germline ends. There are 14 residues in the CDR3. The CDR3 region is CASSLSLADQPQHF. DNA for the CDR3: TGTGCCAGCAGTTTATCCCTTGCGGATCAGCCCCAGCATTTT.

The J gene is TRBJ2-3, the V gene TRBV27, with 12 bases matching TRBD2. V dropped 3 bases and J dropped 3; count of bases not matched to a gene: 1. The CDR3 is made up of 15 amino acids. Germline V gene data show CDR1 as MNHEY and CDR2 as SMNVEV (reference sequence). The CDR3 DNA is TGTGCCAGCAGTTTTCTAGCGGGAGGGACAGATACGCAGTATTTT. This translates into CASSFLAGGTDTQYF.

The V gene is TRBV4-2, the J gene TRBJ2-7, with TRBD2 identical over 16 bases. Germline V lookup: CDR1 LGHNA, CDR2 YNFKEQ. The CDR3 length is 16 residues. The junction had 3 bases not matched to a gene; V was cut back by 0 bases and J by 7 bases. CDR3 amino acids: CASSQDLGLAGGEQYF. The CDR3 DNA reads as TGTGCCAGCAGCCAAGATCTGGGACTAGCGGGGGGGGAGCAGTACTTC.

The gene calls are TRBV28 and TRBJ2-6; 7 bases align to TRBD2. V lost 6 bases, J lost 4 bases, and 3 bases stayed unmatched. CDR1 is MDHEN, CDR2 SYDVKM, per germline. This CDR3 is 14 amino acids long. The CDR3 coding sequence is TGTGCCAGCAGGCCACTAGCGGGGGCCAACGTCCTGACTTTC. Translated: CASRPLAGANVLTF.

The V gene is TRBV6-5, the J gene TRBJ2-3; the match to TRBD2 covers 8 bases. Germline V CDR1 and CDR2: MNHEY, SVGAGI. This CDR3 has 15 amino acids. J lost 4 bases, V lost 6 bases, and 9 bases had no gene match. The CDR3, as DNA: TGTGCCAGCAGACCAAGCGGGAGTATGTCAGATACGCAGTATTTT. This translates into CASRPSGSMSDTQYF.

CDR3 coding DNA: TGCGCCAGCAGCCAAGATCTGGGGACTAGTATGGGGGAGCTGTTTTTT. Its protein is CASSQDLGTSMGELFF. The chain has TRBV4-1 and TRBJ2-2; 8 bases line up with TRBD2. CDR1 and CDR2 (germline): MGHRA, YSYEKL. This CDR3 contains 16 residues. V shed 0 bases and J 8 bases; nucleotides not matched to a gene: 8.

J is TRBJ2-7 and V is TRBV5-1, with D possibly matching TRBD1 (6 bases). V was shortened by 4 bases and J by 6 bases, with 14 bases between the two germline ends. Germline CDR1 and CDR2: SGHRS and YFSETQ. The CDR3 spans 13 residues. The CDR3 loop reads CASSPRGPAEQYF. Here the CDR3 DNA reads TGCGCCAGCAGCCCCAGGGGCCCAGCCGAGCAGTACTTC.